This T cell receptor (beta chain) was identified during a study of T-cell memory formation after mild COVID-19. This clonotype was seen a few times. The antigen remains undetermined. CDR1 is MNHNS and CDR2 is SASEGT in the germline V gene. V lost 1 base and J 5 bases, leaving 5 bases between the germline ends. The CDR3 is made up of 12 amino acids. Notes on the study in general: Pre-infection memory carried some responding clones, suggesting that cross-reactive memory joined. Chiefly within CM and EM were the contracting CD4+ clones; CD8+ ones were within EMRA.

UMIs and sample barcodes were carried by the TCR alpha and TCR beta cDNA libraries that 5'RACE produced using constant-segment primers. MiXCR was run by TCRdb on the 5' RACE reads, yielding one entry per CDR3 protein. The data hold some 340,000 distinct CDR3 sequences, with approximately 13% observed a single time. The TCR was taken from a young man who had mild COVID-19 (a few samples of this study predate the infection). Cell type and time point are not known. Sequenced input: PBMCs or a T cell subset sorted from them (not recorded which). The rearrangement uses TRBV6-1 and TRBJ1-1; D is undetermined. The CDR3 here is CASSEGETEAFF. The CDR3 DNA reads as TGTGCCAGCAGTGAAGGGGAAACTGAAGCTTTCTTT.